This T cell receptor (beta chain) stems from a study of CD8 T cells in ankylosing spondylitis. CDR1 is MNHEY, CDR2 SVGAGI, per germline. CDR3 length: 12 residues. V lost 5 bases and J lost 6; bases outside the gene matches: 3. This clonotype was found a few times. TCRdb reprocessed the 5' RACE reads with MiXCR, giving one entry per CDR3 protein. The sample carries some 200,000 distinct CDR3 sequences, roughly 25% recorded once. The sample comprised blood, either unsorted or a sorted T cell fraction (not recorded which). This clonotype was sampled from a male donor with ankylosing spondylitis or in good health (not recorded which). The V call is TRBV6-5, the J call TRBJ2-7, with 8 bases that match TRBD2. Written as DNA, the CDR3 is TGTGCCAGCAGTCCCGGGGGGGCCGAGCAGTACTTC. It is translated as CASSPGGAEQYF.